This TCR beta chain was sequenced for a study of T cell repertoires in cytomegalovirus infection. Via MiXCR, TCRdb re-called the reads, giving one row per CDR3 protein. The sample has under 200,000 distinct CDR3 sequences, more than 9% seen once; the top ten hold about 5%. This clonotype was recorded at least ten times. The CDR3 totals 15 residues. CDR1 and CDR2 (germline): SGHTA, FQGNSA. With V trimmed by 1 base and J by 2 bases, 2 bases remained unmatched. This TCR was recovered from a human donor in good health (CMV status not recorded). Some clones in this sample may be carry-over from other donors' samples. The sequenced sample consisted of PBMCs. The chain carries TRBV7-2 and TRBJ2-5, with 9 bases that match TRBD2. CDR3 DNA: TGTGCCAGCAGCTTAGTAGCGGGGGCACAAGAGACCCAGTACTTC. As protein: CASSLVAGAQETQYF.